The present T cell receptor beta chain was sequenced within a study of T cells after yellow fever vaccination. Background on the study: Fractions with few cells were prepared using SMART-Seq v4 Ultra Low Input. Points from the study as a whole: Subsequent booster samples again held most clones from primary vaccination (96% CD4, 85% to 90% CD8).

This clonotype was seen more than once but under ten times. Antigen unknown. The CDR3 runs 15 residues. Trimming stripped 2 bases from V and 1 base from J, with 12 bases between. Germline CDR1 is SGHNT and CDR2 is YYREEE (reference sequence). Template switching with 5'RACE generated the TCR cDNA and added a universal primer site and UMIs. TCRdb reprocessed the 5' RACE reads via MiXCR and lists one record per CDR3 protein. The sample yields about 510,000 distinct CDR3 sequences, 20% to 25% seen once. Specimen: PBMCs, collected roughly 20 days after the first yellow fever vaccination. The chain couples TRBV5-4 to TRBJ2-5; D ambiguous. This receptor was obtained from a man younger than 35 who received the YFV17D yellow fever vaccine. DNA of the CDR3: TGTGCCAGCAGCTTATCTACAGCCCCCCAAGAGACCCAGTACTTC. Translating it yields CASSLSTAPQETQYF.